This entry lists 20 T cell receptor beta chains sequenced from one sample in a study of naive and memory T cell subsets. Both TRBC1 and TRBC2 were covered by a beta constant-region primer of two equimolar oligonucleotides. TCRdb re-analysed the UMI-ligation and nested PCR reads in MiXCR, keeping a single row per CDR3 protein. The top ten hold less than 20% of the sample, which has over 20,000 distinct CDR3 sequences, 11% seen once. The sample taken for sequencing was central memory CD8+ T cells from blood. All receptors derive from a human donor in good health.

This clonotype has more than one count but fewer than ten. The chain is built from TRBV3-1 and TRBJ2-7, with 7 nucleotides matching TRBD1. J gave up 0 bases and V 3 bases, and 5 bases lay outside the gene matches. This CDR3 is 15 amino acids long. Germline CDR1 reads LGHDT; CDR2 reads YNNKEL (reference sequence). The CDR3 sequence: CASSQTWDSSYEQYF. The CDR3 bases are TGTGCCAGCAGCCAGACTTGGGACAGCTCCTACGAGCAGTACTTC.

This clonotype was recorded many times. In DNA, the CDR3 is TGTGCCAGCTCACCAAGAAGACAGGTTTCCTCTAACTATGGCTACACCTTC. This sequence encodes CASSPRRQVSSNYGYTF. V is TRBV18 and J is TRBJ1-2, with D possibly TRBD1 on 6 matching bases. Germline lookup yields CDR1 KGHSH and CDR2 LQKENI. This CDR3 has 17 amino acids. The V gene lost 2 bases and the J gene lost 0 bases, with 16 bases spanning the gap.

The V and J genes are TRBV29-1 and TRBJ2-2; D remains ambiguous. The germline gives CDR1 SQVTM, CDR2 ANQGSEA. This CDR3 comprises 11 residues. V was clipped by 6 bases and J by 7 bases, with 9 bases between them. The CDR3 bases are TGCAGCGTCCGTCTGGACGGGGAGCTGTTTTTT. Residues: CSVRLDGELFF.

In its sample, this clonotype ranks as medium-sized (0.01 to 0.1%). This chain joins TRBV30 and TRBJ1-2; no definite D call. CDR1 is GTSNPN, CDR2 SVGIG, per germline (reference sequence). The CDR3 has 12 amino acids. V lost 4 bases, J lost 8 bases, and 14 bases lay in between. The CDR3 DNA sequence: TGTGCCTGGACCGCAGGTACACGAGGCTACACCTTC. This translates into CAWTAGTRGYTF.

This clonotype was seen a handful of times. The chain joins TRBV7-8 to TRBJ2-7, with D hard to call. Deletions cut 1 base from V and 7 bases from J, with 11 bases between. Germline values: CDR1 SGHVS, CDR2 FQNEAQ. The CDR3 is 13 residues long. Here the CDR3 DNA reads TGTGCCAGCAGCTTAGGCACGATTGTGGAGCAGTACTTC. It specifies CASSLGTIVEQYF. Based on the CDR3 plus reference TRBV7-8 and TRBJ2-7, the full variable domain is GAGVSQSPRYKVAKRGQDVALRCDPISGHVSLFWYQQALGQGPEFLTYFQNEAQLDKSGLPSDRFFAERPEGSVSTLKIQRTQQEDSAVYLCASSLGTIVEQYFGPGTRLTVT.

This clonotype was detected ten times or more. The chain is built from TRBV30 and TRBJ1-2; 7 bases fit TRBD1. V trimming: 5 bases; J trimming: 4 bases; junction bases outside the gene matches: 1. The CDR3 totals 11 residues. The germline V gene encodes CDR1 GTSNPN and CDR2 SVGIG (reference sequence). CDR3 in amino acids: CAWWDSYGYTF. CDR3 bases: TGTGCCTGGTGGGACAGCTATGGCTACACCTTC.

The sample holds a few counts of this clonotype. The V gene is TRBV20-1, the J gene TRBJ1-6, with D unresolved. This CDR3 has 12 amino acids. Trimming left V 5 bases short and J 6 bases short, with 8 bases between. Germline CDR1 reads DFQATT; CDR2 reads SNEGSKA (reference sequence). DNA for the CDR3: TGCAGTGCTGGTGAAGGTAATTCACCCCTCCACTTT. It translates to CSAGEGNSPLHF.

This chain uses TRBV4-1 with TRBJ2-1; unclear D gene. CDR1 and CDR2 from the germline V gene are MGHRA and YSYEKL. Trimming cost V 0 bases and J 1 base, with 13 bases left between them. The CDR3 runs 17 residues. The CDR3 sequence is CASSQDQYEGSYNEQFF. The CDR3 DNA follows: TGCGCCAGCAGCCAAGATCAGTACGAAGGATCCTACAATGAGCAGTTCTTC.

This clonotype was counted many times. The CDR3 DNA reads TGTGCCAGCAGCCCTAGACAGGGACCGAGTAACACCATATATTTT. It codes for CASSPRQGPSNTIYF. The chain is built from TRBV7-8 and TRBJ1-3; TRBD1 matches at 7 bases. Germline CDR1 SGHVS, CDR2 FQNEAQ. The CDR3 runs to 15 residues. V dropped 5 bases and J dropped 7; count of bases not matched to a gene: 11.

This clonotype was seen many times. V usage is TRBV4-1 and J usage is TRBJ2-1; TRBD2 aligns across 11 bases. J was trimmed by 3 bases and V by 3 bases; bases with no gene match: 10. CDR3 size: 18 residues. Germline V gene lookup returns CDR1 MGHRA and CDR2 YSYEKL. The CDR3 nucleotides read TGCGCCAGCAGCCACCTAGGCTCTGGACTAGCGGGCTACAATGAGCAGTTCTTC. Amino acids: CASSHLGSGLAGYNEQFF.

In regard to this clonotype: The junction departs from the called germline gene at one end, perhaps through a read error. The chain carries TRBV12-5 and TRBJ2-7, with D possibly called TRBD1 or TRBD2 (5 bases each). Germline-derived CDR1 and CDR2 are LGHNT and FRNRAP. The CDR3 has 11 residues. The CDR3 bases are TGTGATAGTGGTTTGGGGACGGAGCAGTACTTC. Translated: CDSGLGTEQYF.

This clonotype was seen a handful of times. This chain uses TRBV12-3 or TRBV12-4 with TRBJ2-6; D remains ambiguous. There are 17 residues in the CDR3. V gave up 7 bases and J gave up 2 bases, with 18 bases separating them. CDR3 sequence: CASTSQPPGPGANVLTF. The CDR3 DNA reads TGTGCCAGCACTTCGCAACCCCCCGGACCTGGGGCCAACGTCCTGACTTTC.

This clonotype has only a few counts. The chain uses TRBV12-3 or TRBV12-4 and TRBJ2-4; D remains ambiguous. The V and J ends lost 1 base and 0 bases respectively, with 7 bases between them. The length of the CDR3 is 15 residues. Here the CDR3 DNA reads TGTGCCAGCAGTTTAGGTACAGCAGCCAAAAACATTCAGTACTTC. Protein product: CASSLGTAAKNIQYF.

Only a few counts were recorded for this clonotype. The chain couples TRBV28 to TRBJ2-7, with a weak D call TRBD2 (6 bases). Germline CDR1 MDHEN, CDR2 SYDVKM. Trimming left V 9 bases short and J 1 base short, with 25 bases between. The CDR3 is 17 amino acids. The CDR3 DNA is TGTGCCAGTGAAGCTGTAGCCCCGGCGGGAAAGTCCTACGAGCAGTACTTC. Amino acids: CASEAVAPAGKSYEQYF.

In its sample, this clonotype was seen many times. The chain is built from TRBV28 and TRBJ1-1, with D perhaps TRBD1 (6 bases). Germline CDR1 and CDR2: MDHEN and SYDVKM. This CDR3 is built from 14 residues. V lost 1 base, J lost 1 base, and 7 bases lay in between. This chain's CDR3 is CASSLSGENTEAFF. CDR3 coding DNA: TGTGCCAGCAGTTTATCAGGGGAGAACACTGAAGCTTTCTTT.

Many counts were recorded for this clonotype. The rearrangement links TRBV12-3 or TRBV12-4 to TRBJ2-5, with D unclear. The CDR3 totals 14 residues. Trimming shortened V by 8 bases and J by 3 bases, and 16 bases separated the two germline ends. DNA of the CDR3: TGTGCCAGCTCGACTGTAGAGGCCGAAGAGACCCAGTACTTC. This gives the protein CASSTVEAEETQYF.

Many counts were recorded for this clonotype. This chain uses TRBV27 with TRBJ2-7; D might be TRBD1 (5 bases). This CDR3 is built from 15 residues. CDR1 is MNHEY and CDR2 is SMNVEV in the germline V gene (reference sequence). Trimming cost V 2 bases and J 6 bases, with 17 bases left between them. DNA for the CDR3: TGTGCCAGCAGTTTAAGCTCAGGGCGGTTTGGCGAGCAGTACTTC. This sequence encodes CASSLSSGRFGEQYF.

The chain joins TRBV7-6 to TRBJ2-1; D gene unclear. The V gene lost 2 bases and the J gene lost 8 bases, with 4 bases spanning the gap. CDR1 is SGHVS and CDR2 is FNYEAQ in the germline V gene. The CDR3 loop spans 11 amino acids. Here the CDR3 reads CASSLSDEQFF. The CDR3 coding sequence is TGTGCCAGCAGCTTATCTGATGAGCAGTTCTTC.

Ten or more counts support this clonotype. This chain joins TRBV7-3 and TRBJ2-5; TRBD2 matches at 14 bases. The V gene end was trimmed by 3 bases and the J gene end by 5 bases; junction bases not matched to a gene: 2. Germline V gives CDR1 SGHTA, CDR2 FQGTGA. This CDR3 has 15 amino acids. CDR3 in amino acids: CASSLGLAGAETQYF. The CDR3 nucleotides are TGTGCCAGCAGCTTGGGACTAGCGGGAGCGGAGACCCAGTACTTC.

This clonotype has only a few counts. The CDR3 spells CASSRDGTIYEQYF. CDR3 nucleotide sequence: TGTGCCAGCAGCCGCGACGGTACCATCTACGAGCAGTACTTC. The chain combines TRBV2 with TRBJ2-7; no definite D call. The CDR3 runs 14 residues. CDR1 and CDR2 (germline): SNHLY, FYNNEI. V was clipped by 6 bases and J by 3 bases, with 15 bases between them.